The clone carrying this T cell receptor (beta chain) was seen more than once but under ten times. This sample is part of a study of T-cell reconstitution after alpha-beta-depleted transplantation in children. Unique molecular identifiers were incorporated into the prepared TCRbeta library. TCRdb independently ran MiXCR on the PCR reads; one entry per CDR3 protein. This table holds 450,000 to 700,000 distinct CDR3 sequences, more than 20% found once. The clonotype comes from a boy under two years old with Wiskott-Aldrich syndrome, due to receive a stem cell transplant. Sequencing used PBMCs, obtained before TCRalphabeta/CD19-depleted stem cell transplant.

The DNA for the CDR3 is TGTGCCAGCAGTGCGGACGCATGGGAGGTAGATACGCAGTATTTT. It translates to CASSADAWEVDTQYF. The chain recombines TRBV2 with TRBJ2-3, with D perhaps matching TRBD2 (6 bases). The CDR3 has 15 amino acids. Germline CDR1 SNHLY, CDR2 FYNNEI. Trimming pared 4 bases from V and 5 bases from J, leaving 16 bases between.